The next 8 T cell receptor beta chains were all read from a single sample in a study of T cell responses to AZD1222 COVID-19 vaccine. Repertoires were generated with immunoSEQ multiplex PCR, while TCRdb's copy carries only in-frame clones and drops some. The sample has some 140,000 clones; 85% to 95% are singletons. Here the sequenced sample was peripheral blood, taken 28 days after the second AZD1222 dose. All receptors come from an adult who received the AZD1222 COVID-19 vaccine.

CDR3 in amino acids: CASTPGPNEAYEQYF. Here the CDR3 DNA reads TGTGCCAGCACCCCGGGTCCCAATGAAGCCTACGAGCAGTACTTC. The chain combines TRBV5-5 with TRBJ2-7; D not certain. CDR1 and CDR2 from the germline V gene are SGHKS and YYEKEE (reference sequence). Trimming shortened V by 6 bases and J by 2 bases, and 18 bases separated the two germline ends. The CDR3 length is 15 residues.

The V gene is TRBV7-2, the J gene TRBJ1-2, with 9 bases aligning to TRBD1. The CDR3 spans 14 residues. Germline V gene data show CDR1 as SGHTA and CDR2 as FQGNSA. Trimming took 7 bases from V and 2 from J; bases not matched to a gene: 5. DNA for the CDR3: TGTGCCAGCACCCCGGGACAGGGAAACTATGGCTACACCTTC. Amino acids: CASTPGQGNYGYTF.

The V call is TRBV15, the J call TRBJ2-3; no definite D call. Trimming removed 1 base from V and 3 bases from J, with 5 bases in between. Germline V gene sequence: CDR1 LNHNV, CDR2 YYDKDF (reference sequence). CDR3 length: 13 residues. This CDR3 reads CATSRVGTDTQYF. The CDR3 coding sequence is TGTGCCACCAGCAGAGTGGGGACAGATACGCAGTATTTT.

CDR3 nucleotide sequence: TGTGCCAGCAGTCGGGACAGGGGACAATCCTCACCCCTCCACTTT. Protein product: CASSRDRGQSSPLHF. The chain carries TRBV7-2 and TRBJ1-6; 10 nucleotides align to TRBD1. V lost 6 bases and J lost 10; bases outside the gene matches: 9. The CDR3 sequence is 15 residues long. Per the germline V gene, CDR1 is SGHTA and CDR2 is FQGNSA. Supplemented by reference TRBV7-2 and TRBJ1-6, the full variable domain reads GAGVSQSPSNKVTEKGKDVELRCDPISGHTALYWYRQSLGQGLEFLIYFQGNSAPDKSGLPSDRFSAERTGGSVSTLTIQRTQQEDSAVYLCASSRDRGQSSPLHFGNGTRLTVT.

A single count supports this clone. The V gene is TRBV30, the J gene TRBJ1-5; weak D call: TRBD1 (5 bases). This CDR3 contains 13 residues. The germline V gene encodes CDR1 GTSNPN and CDR2 SVGIG (reference sequence). Trimming shortened V by 7 bases and J by 6 bases, and 16 bases separated the two germline ends. The CDR3 nucleotides read TGTGCCTCATCTCCGGGACCTTTTCAGCCCCAGCATTTT. Translated: CASSPGPFQPQHF. Combining the CDR3 with reference TRBV30 and TRBJ1-5 gives the whole variable domain SQTIHQWPATLVQPVGSPLSLECTVEGTSNPNLYWYRQAAGRGLQLLFYSVGIGQISSEVPQNLSASRPQDRQFILSSKKLLLSDSGFYLCASSPGPFQPQHFGDGTRLSIL.

V and J are TRBV7-9 and TRBJ1-3; no reliable D call. CDR3 length: 13 residues. CDR1 and CDR2 (germline): SEHNR, FQNEAQ (reference sequence). V gave up 4 bases and J gave up 8 bases, with 12 bases separating them. CDR3 DNA sequence: TGTGCCAGCAGCTCCGAGAGAGTCTACACCATATATTTT. The encoded protein is CASSSERVYTIYF. The variable domain in full, completed from reference TRBV7-9 and TRBJ1-3, reads DTGVSQNPRHKITKRGQNVTFRCDPISEHNRLYWYRQTLGQGPEFLTYFQNEAQLEKSRLLSDRFSAERPKGSFSTLEIQRTEQGDSAMYLCASSSERVYTIYFGEGSWLTVV.

The chain combines TRBV7-2 with TRBJ2-7; 10 nucleotides line up with TRBD1. V shed 4 bases, J shed 7 bases, and the junction held 16 bases outside the gene matches. The germline V gene has CDR1 SGHTA and CDR2 FQGNSA. The CDR3 is 17 amino acids. The CDR3 coding sequence is TGTGCCAGCAGCTGGGGCCCCCGGGACAGGGGTGTGAGGGAGCAGTACTTC. This codes for CASSWGPRDRGVREQYF.

The chain couples TRBV14 to TRBJ1-1; D unclear. The CDR3 totals 14 residues. Germline CDR1 and CDR2: SGHDN and FVKESK. V lost 4 bases and J lost 6, with 15 bases in between. In DNA form, the CDR3 reads TGTGCCAGCAGCCGCCAGATCGACGGGCCTGAAGCTTTCTTT. Translation: CASSRQIDGPEAFF.